The clone carrying this TCR beta chain was observed once. The antigen remains unidentified. Germline assignment: CDR1 ENHRY and CDR2 SYGVKD. Between the trimmed V and J ends, which lost 0 bases and 7 bases, there was a span of 15 bases. The CDR3 spans 15 residues. TCRdb fed the reads into MiXCR, producing one record per CDR3 protein. The sample lists under 500,000 distinct CDR3 sequences; approximately 42% were seen once. The data originate from a study of T cell repertoires in cytomegalovirus infection. Whole-study context: Newly reported HLA-C-restricted and thoroughly characterized HLA-B-restricted CMV epitopes were employed. Both a matching HLA type and CMV infection were indicated by public TCR beta signatures. Study observations and caveats: Totalled public TCR beta family frequency picked out people who carried CMV plus the relevant HLA. Across the ex vivo response, the dominant clonotypes were HLA-C-restricted CMV-specific TCR beta clonotypes.

The genes are TRBV10-3 and TRBJ2-5; D is possibly TRBD1 or TRBD2 (5 bases each). The sequencing used cultured PBMCs, collected from culture after CMV antigen stimulation. The TCR sequence derives from a human donor in good health (CMV status not recorded). Some clones in this sample may be carry-over from other donors' samples. The CDR3 loop reads CAISESTTGPRTQYF. For the CDR3, the DNA is TGTGCCATCAGTGAGTCTACGACGGGGCCGAGGACCCAGTACTTC.